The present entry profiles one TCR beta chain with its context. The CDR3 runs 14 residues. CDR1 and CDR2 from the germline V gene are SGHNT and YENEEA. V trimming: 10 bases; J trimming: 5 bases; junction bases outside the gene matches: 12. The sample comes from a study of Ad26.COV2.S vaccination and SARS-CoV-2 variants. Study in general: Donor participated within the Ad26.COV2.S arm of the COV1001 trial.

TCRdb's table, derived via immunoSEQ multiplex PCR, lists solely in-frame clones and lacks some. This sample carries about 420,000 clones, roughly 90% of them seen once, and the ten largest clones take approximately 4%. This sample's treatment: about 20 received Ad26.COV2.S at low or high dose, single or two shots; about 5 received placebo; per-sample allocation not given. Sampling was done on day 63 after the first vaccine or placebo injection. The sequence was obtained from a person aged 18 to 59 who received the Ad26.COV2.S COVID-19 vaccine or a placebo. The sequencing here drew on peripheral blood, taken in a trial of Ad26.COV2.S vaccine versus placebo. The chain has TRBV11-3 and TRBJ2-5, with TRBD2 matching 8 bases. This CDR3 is CANCSGGDRETQYF. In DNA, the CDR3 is TGTGCCAACTGTTCGGGGGGGGATAGGGAGACCCAGTACTTC.